A selection of T cell receptor beta chains follows, all from one sample in a study of tumor and adjacent non-tumor tissue in lung cancer. MiXCR, applied by TCRdb to the multiplex PCR reads, yields one record per CDR3 protein. In the table there are 81,000 or so distinct CDR3 sequences, roughly 80% of which are singletons. What was sequenced was lung tumor tissue. These receptors came from a woman between 45 and 65 years old with non-small cell lung cancer. Each CDR3 is given with its conserved first and last residue. Each record gives: J gene, D gene, clone size, V gene, CDR3 DNA, CDR3 protein. D genes are given only for firm matches. The size of a clone is reported for some rows only, either as once, few or many, or as a class for expanded clones.

j_gene: TRBJ1-1
d_gene: .
abundance: .
v_gene: TRBV29-1
CDR3nt: TGCAGTGTTGGTATGGGGGTCACGAACAATGAAGCTTTCTTT
CDR3aa: CSVGMGVTNNEAFF

j_gene: TRBJ2-1
d_gene: TRBD1
abundance: medium-sized
v_gene: TRBV20-1
CDR3nt: TGCAGTGCTAGAGATAATCCTGGCGACAGGGCAATTGAGCAGTTCTTC
CDR3aa: CSARDNPGDRAIEQFF

j_gene: TRBJ1-1
d_gene: .
abundance: .
v_gene: TRBV20-1
CDR3nt: TGCAGTGCAAAAGGGGGGCGTTCGGACAATGAAACTTTCTTT
CDR3aa: CSAKGGRSDNETFF

j_gene: TRBJ1-3
d_gene: .
abundance: .
v_gene: TRBV4-3
CDR3nt: TGCGCCAGCAGCCACACAAGCAACTCTGGAAACACTATATATTTT
CDR3aa: CASSHTSNSGNTIYF

j_gene: TRBJ2-7
d_gene: TRBD2
abundance: .
v_gene: TRBV28
CDR3nt: TGTGCCAGCAGTTCCGTAGCGGGAGGGTCCTACAGGCAGTACTTC
CDR3aa: CASSSVAGGSYRQYF

j_gene: TRBJ2-3
d_gene: .
abundance: .
v_gene: TRBV12-3/TRBV12-4
CDR3nt: TGTGCCAGAAGCTCAGTAGTGGAGAGCACAGATACGCAGTATTTT
CDR3aa: CARSSVVESTDTQYF

j_gene: TRBJ2-2
d_gene: .
abundance: .
v_gene: TRBV12-1
CDR3nt: TGTGCCAAAACCGACAGATATCCTACCGGGGAGCTGTTTTTT
CDR3aa: CAKTDRYPTGELFF

j_gene: TRBJ2-2
d_gene: .
abundance: .
v_gene: TRBV11-2
CDR3nt: TGTGCCAGCAGTTTCAACGTTGATACTGGGGACCTGTTGTTT
CDR3aa: CASSFNVDTGDLLF

j_gene: TRBJ2-7
d_gene: .
abundance: .
v_gene: TRBV10-3
CDR3nt: TGTGCCATCAGTGCTAAAACGGGACGGGACTTGTTAAACGAGCAGTACTTC
CDR3aa: CAISAKTGRDLLNEQYF

j_gene: TRBJ1-2
d_gene: .
abundance: once
v_gene: TRBV29-1
CDR3nt: TGCAGCATTGAAAAAGGGGGCTACACCTTC
CDR3aa: CSIEKGGYTF

j_gene: TRBJ2-7
d_gene: .
abundance: .
v_gene: TRBV6-6
CDR3nt: TGTGTCAGCAGTTACGGAAACCTTTACGAGCAGTACTTC
CDR3aa: CVSSYGNLYEQYF

j_gene: TRBJ1-5
d_gene: .
abundance: .
v_gene: TRBV6-2/TRBV6-3
CDR3nt: TGTGCCAGCACTGACACCGGACTAGGCAATCAGCCCCAGCATTTT
CDR3aa: CASTDTGLGNQPQHF

j_gene: TRBJ2-3
d_gene: .
abundance: .
v_gene: TRBV20-1
CDR3nt: TGCAGTGTTGAGAGTGGGAGATTCAATCAGCCCCAGTATTTT
CDR3aa: CSVESGRFNQPQYF

j_gene: TRBJ2-7
d_gene: TRBD2
abundance: .
v_gene: TRBV28
CDR3nt: TGTGCCAGCTCCGGGACTAGTGGGAGTGATCCGGACGAGCAGTACTTC
CDR3aa: CASSGTSGSDPDEQYF

j_gene: TRBJ2-1
d_gene: .
abundance: few
v_gene: TRBV12-3/TRBV12-4
CDR3nt: TGTGCCAGCAGTTCCCCTAGGACGCCCAATGAGCAGTTCTTC
CDR3aa: CASSSPRTPNEQFF

j_gene: TRBJ2-1
d_gene: .
abundance: .
v_gene: TRBV20-1
CDR3nt: TGCAGTGCTAGTGTAGGGAATGAGGAGTTCTTC
CDR3aa: CSASVGNEEFF

j_gene: TRBJ2-1
d_gene: .
abundance: .
v_gene: TRBV6-1
CDR3nt: TGTGCCAGCAGTATGATACGGGTTTCCTATAATGAGCAGTTCTTC
CDR3aa: CASSMIRVSYNEQFF

j_gene: TRBJ2-1
d_gene: .
abundance: .
v_gene: TRBV29-1
CDR3nt: TGCAGCGTTGAGGACACGCTTAACAATGAGCAGCTCTTC
CDR3aa: CSVEDTLNNEQLF

j_gene: TRBJ2-2
d_gene: TRBD2
abundance: .
v_gene: TRBV6-1
CDR3nt: TGTGCCAGCATCCTAGCGGGAGTGCGCACAGGGGAGCTGTTATTT
CDR3aa: CASILAGVRTGELLF

j_gene: TRBJ2-2
d_gene: .
abundance: .
v_gene: TRBV6-5
CDR3nt: TGTACCAGCAGCCACAACCCAGGGGCGAACACCGGGGAGCTTTTTTTT
CDR3aa: CTSSHNPGANTGELFF

j_gene: TRBJ2-1
d_gene: .
abundance: .
v_gene: TRBV20-1
CDR3nt: TGCAGTGCTAGAGACCTAGAGGGATACAATGAGCAGTTCTTC
CDR3aa: CSARDLEGYNEQFF

j_gene: TRBJ2-2
d_gene: TRBD1
abundance: .
v_gene: TRBV19
CDR3nt: TGTGCCAGCAAACCGGGACAGGGGGCTGGCGGGAGTTGGACCGGGGAGCTGTTTTTT
CDR3aa: CASKPGQGAGGSWTGELFF

j_gene: TRBJ2-5
d_gene: .
abundance: .
v_gene: TRBV24-1
CDR3nt: TGTGCCACCAGTGGTCGGGGAGATCAAGAGATCCAGTATTTC
CDR3aa: CATSGRGDQEIQYF

j_gene: TRBJ2-1
d_gene: .
abundance: .
v_gene: TRBV12-3/TRBV12-4
CDR3nt: TGTGCCAGCAGAAGGACCAGTTCCTACAATGAGCAGTCCTTC
CDR3aa: CASRRTSSYNEQSF

j_gene: TRBJ1-5
d_gene: TRBD1
abundance: .
v_gene: TRBV4-2
CDR3nt: TGTACCAGCAGCCGATCTACAGGGGGCGGTCAGCCCCAACATTTT
CDR3aa: CTSSRSTGGGQPQHF

j_gene: TRBJ1-5
d_gene: .
abundance: .
v_gene: TRBV15
CDR3nt: TGTGCCACCAGCAGGGATCACCCCGCAAGGTGGAGCAATCAGCCCCAGCTTTTT
CDR3aa: CATSRDHPARWSNQPQLF

j_gene: TRBJ2-5
d_gene: .
abundance: once
v_gene: TRBV5-4
CDR3nt: TGTGCCACCAGCTTGAGTCGCAGGGTGTACCAAGAGACCCAGTACTTC
CDR3aa: CATSLSRRVYQETQYF

j_gene: TRBJ1-2
d_gene: .
abundance: .
v_gene: TRBV4-2
CDR3nt: TGTGCCAGCAGCCAACACAGCTATGTCTACATCTTC
CDR3aa: CASSQHSYVYIF

j_gene: TRBJ1-1
d_gene: .
abundance: .
v_gene: TRBV4-1
CDR3nt: TGCGCCAGCAGACAAGATAGGTACATGTCGAACACTGAAGCTTTCTTT
CDR3aa: CASRQDRYMSNTEAFF